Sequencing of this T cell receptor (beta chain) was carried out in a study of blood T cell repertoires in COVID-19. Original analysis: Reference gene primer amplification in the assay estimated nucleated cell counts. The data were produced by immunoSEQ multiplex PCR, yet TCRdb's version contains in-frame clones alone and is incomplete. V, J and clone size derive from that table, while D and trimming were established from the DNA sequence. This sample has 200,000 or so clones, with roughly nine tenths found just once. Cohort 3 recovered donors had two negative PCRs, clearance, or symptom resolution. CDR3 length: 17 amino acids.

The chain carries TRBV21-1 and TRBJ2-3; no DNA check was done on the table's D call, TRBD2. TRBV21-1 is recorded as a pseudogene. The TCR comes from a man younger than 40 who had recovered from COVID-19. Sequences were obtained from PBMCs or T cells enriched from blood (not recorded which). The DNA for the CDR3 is TGTGCCAGCAGCAAAGGCCCTAGCGGGGGAGGCACAGATACGCAGTATTTT. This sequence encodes CASSKGPSGGGTDTQYF.